The source of this T cell receptor (beta chain) is a study of graft-versus-host responses after intestinal transplantation. Across the whole study: Recipients were all induced with anti-thymocyte globulin, then given tacrolimus and steroids for about three years.

Clones were read by immunoSEQ multiplex PCR, and TCRdb kept only the in-frame ones, dropping some. Seen here are roughly 90,000 clones, under 95% observed once, and the top ten hold under 6.5%. A note on this clone: The target antigen is unknown.

With 4 bases removed from V and 2 bases from J, the gap between germline ends came to 15 bases. The CDR3 has 16 amino acids. CDR1 and CDR2 (germline): MGHRA, YSYEKL. Findings and limits, study-wide: Early declines in HvG clones that occurred post-transplant were associated with peak circulating GvH clone levels. Recipient marrow contained GvH clones, some of which appeared first in ileum or blood.

The rearrangement uses TRBV4-1 and TRBJ2-1; D gene unclear. Specimen: unstimulated CD8+ T cells sorted from spleen or lymph node cells, collected before intestinal transplant. The origin of this receptor is a human donor who received an intestinal transplant. CDR3: CASSPNMAGPYNEQFF. DNA of the CDR3: TGCGCCAGCAGCCCGAATATGGCAGGCCCCTACAATGAGCAGTTCTTC.